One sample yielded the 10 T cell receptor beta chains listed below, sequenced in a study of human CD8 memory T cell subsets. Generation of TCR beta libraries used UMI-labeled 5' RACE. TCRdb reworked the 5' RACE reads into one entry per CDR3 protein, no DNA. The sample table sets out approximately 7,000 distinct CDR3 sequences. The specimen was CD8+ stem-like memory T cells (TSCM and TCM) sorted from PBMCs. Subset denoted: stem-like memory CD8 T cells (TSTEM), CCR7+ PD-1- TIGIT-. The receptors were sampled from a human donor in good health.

CDR3 amino acids: CASSENPYNEQFF. The chain employs TRBV25-1 and TRBJ2-1. CDR3 length: 13 amino acids. Germline V gene data show CDR1 as MGHDK and CDR2 as SYGVNS.

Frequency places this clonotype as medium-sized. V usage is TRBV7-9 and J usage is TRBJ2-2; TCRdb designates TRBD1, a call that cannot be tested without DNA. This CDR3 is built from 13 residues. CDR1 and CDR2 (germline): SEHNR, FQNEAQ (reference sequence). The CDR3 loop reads CAGTGSNTGELFF.

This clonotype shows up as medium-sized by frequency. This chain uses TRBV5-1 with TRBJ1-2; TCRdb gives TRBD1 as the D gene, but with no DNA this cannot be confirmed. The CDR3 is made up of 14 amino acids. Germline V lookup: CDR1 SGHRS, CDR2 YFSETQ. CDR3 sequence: CASSSKQGSYGYTF.

CDR3 region: CASSLRNNEQFF. The chain carries TRBV5-1 and TRBJ2-1. CDR3 size: 12 residues. In germline, CDR1 is SGHRS, CDR2 YFSETQ.

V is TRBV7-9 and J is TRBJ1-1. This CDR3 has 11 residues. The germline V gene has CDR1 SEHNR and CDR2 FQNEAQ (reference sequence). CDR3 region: CASSFGSEAFF.

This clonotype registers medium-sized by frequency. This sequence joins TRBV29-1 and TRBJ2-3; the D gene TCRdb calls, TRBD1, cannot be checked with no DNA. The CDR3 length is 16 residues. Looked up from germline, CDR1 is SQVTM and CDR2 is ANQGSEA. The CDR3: CSVQQIGTGGTDTQYF.

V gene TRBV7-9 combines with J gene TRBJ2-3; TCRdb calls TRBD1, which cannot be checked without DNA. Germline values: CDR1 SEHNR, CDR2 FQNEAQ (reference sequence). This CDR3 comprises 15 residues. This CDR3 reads CASSHPGQSTDTQYF.

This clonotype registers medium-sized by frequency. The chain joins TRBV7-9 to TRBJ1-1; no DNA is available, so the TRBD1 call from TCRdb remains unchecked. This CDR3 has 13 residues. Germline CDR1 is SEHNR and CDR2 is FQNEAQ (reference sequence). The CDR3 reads CASAGTKSTEAFF.

The CDR3 sequence: CAWSATSTEQYF. This chain joins TRBV30 and TRBJ2-7. Per germline, CDR1 GTSNPN and CDR2 SVGIG (reference sequence). CDR3 size: 12 residues. The full variable domain, with the rest looked up from reference TRBV30 and TRBJ2-7, is SQTIHQWPATLVQPVGSPLSLECTVEGTSNPNLYWYRQAAGRGLQLLFYSVGIGQISSEVPQNLSASRPQDRQFILSSKKLLLSDSGFYLCAWSATSTEQYFGPGTRLTVT.

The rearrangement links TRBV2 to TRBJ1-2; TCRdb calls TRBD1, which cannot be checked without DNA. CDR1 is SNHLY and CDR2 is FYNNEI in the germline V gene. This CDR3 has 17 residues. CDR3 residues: CASSEDRARVVDYGYTF.